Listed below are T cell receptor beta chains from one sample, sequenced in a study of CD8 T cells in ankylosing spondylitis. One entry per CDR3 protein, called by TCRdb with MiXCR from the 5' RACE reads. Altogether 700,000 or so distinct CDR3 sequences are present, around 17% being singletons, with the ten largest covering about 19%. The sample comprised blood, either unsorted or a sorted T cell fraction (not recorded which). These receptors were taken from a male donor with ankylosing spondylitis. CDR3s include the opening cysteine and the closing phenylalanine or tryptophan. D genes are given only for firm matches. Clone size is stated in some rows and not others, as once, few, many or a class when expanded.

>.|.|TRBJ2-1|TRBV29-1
TGCAGCACCAGGGGGGCTCTCAATGAGCAGTTCTTC
CSTRGALNEQFF
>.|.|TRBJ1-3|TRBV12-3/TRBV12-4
TGTGCCAGCAGGCTACTAACCTTGAGGGGCTCTGGAAACACCATATATTTT
CASRLLTLRGSGNTIYF
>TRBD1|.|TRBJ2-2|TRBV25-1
TGTGCCAGCAGAGGACAGGTCGGCGGGGAGCTGTTTTTT
CASRGQVGGELFF
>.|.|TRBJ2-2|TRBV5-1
TGCGCCAGCAGCTTGACCAGGGAAACCGGGGAGCTGTTTTTT
CASSLTRETGELFF
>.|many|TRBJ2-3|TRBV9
TGTGCCAGCAGCCAAAGACTTAGTTCAGATACGCAGTATTTT
CASSQRLSSDTQYF
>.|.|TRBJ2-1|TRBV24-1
TGTGCCACCAGTGACCCGGACAGAGAGCAGTTCTTC
CATSDPDREQFF
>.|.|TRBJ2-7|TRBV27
TGTGCCAGCAGTGAATACCCAGGTGACCCCTACGAGCAGTACTTC
CASSEYPGDPYEQYF
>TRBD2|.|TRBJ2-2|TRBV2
TGTGCCAGTTCATCCTTTAGCGGGGGGGACACCGGGGAGCTGTTTTTT
CASSSFSGGDTGELFF
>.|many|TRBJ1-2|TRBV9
TGTGCCAGCAGCGTGGAGATCGTGGGGGGCTATGGCTACACCTTC
CASSVEIVGGYGYTF
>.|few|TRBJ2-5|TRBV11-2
TGTGCCAGCAGCTTAGATCCGGGGACACTTCGCCAAGAGACCCAGTACTTC
CASSLDPGTLRQETQYF
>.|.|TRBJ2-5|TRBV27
TGTGCCAGCAGTTTGAAAGCTAAGACCCAGTACTTC
CASSLKAKTQYF
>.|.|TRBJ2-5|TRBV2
TGTGCCAGCAGTGGAAGACAGGATCGATTGGAGACCCAGTACTTC
CASSGRQDRLETQYF
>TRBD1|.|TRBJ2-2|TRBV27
TGTGCCACACGACCCCACCACCCTACAGGGGCGTACACCGGGGAGCTGTTTTTT
CATRPHHPTGAYTGELFF
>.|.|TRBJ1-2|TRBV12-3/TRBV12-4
TGTGCCAGCAGTTCCGGGGGACCTAACTATGGCTACACCTTC
CASSSGGPNYGYTF
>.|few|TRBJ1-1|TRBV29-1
TGCAGCGTCTCCGGGACGTACACTGAAGCTTTCTTT
CSVSGTYTEAFF
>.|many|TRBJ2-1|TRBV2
TGTGCCAGCAGGATTACGAAGAATGAGCAGTTCTTC
CASRITKNEQFF
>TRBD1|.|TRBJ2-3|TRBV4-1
TGCGCCAGCAGCCCCGGGACCGGGACAGGGGTGACAGATACGCAGTATTTT
CASSPGTGTGVTDTQYF
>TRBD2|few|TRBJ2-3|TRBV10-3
TGTGCCATCAGTGAGTCCACTAGCGGGAGGAGGTCGATAATCACAGATACGCAGTATTTT
CAISESTSGRRSIITDTQYF
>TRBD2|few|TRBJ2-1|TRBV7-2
TGTGCCAGCAGCTTTACTAGCGTCCAATACAATGAGCAGTTCTTC
CASSFTSVQYNEQFF
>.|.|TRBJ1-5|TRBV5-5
TGTGCCAGCAGCTTGGTTCAGCTAGTTGGAGGGAGCAATCAGCCCCAGCATTTT
CASSLVQLVGGSNQPQHF